This T cell receptor (beta chain) is drawn from a study of T cell clonality in common variable immunodeficiency. As for this clone: Its target is not known. Read sequence stops 3 residues before the CDR3 end, and the germline J gene provides the missing end.

Study outcomes and limitations: CVID subjects had higher TCRbeta clonality than healthy controls, most marked in about a third. Authors noted CVID clonality's cause needs subpopulation repertoire sequencing. Common variable immunodeficiency TCR beta sequences reportedly had fewer deletions and N-nucleotide insertions.

Looked up from germline, CDR1 is SGHVS and CDR2 is FNYEAQ. The J segment lost 4 bases and the V segment lost 4 bases, leaving 7 bases of the junction unmatched. CDR3 length: 15 residues. CVID and control samples used equivalent genomic DNA input. Sequenced by immunoSEQ multiplex PCR; TCRdb stores in-frame clones only, minus some. The record shows roughly 60,000 clones for this sample, with no singletons present. The gene calls are TRBV7-6 and TRBJ2-1, with 7 bases matching TRBD2. The TCR was taken from a person aged 18-69 years in good health. The specimen was peripheral blood mononuclear cells. The CDR3 protein is CASSSERGSYNEQFF. The part of the CDR3 DNA that was read is TGTGCCAGCAGCTCCGAGCGGGGCTCGTACAATGAG.